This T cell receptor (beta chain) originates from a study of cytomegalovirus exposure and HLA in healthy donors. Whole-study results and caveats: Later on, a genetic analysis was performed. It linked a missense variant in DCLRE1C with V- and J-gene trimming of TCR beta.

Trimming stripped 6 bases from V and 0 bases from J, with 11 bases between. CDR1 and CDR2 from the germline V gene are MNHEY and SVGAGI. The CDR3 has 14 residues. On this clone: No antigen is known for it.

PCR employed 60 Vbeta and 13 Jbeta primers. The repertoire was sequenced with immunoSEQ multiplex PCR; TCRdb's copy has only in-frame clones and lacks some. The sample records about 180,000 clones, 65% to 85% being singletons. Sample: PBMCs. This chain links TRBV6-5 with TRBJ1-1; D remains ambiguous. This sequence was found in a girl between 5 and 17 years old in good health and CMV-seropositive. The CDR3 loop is CASSAVFMNTEAFF. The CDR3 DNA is TGTGCCAGCAGCGCGGTATTTATGAACACTGAAGCTTTCTTT.